These 28 T cell receptor beta chains share one sample of origin, sequenced in a study of control samples from healthy donors and cancer patients. Sequencing was performed with immunoSEQ multiplex PCR; in TCRdb, only in-frame clones are kept and a portion is missing. In the table there are about 170,000 clones, about nine tenths of which are singletons. Material: blood. The receptors originated from a woman in her 30s in good health.

Here the CDR3 DNA reads TGTGCCAGCAGCCCGAGCCGGGACAACTACGAGCAGTACTTC. This encodes CASSPSRDNYEQYF. The chain uses TRBV11-1 and TRBJ2-7; D is possibly TRBD1 (6 bases). Germline values: CDR1 SGHAT, CDR2 FQDESV (reference sequence). V was clipped by 5 bases and J by 3 bases, with 14 bases between them. The CDR3 runs to 14 residues.

The rearrangement links TRBV10-1 to TRBJ1-1, with D possibly TRBD1 on 5 matching bases. This CDR3 is 13 amino acids long. V lost 2 bases and J lost 5, with 9 bases in between. CDR1 and CDR2 (germline): WNHNN, SYGVQD (reference sequence). CDR3 sequence: CASSEGARTEAFF. CDR3 nucleotides: TGCGCCAGCAGTGAGGGGGCCCGGACTGAAGCTTTCTTT.

This clone appeared a single time. In DNA, the CDR3 is TGTGCCAGTAGTATGGAGGGGGCGGACTATGGCTACACCTTC. Protein product: CASSMEGADYGYTF. The V call is TRBV19, the J call TRBJ1-2, with TRBD1 matching over 7 bases. The junction had 4 bases not matched to a gene; V was cut back by 3 bases and J by 3 bases. From germline, CDR1 is LNHDA and CDR2 SQIVND (reference sequence). CDR3 length equals 14 residues.

The chain joins TRBV5-4 to TRBJ1-1; possibly TRBD1 for D (5 bases). The CDR3 length is 14 residues. Germline values: CDR1 SGHNT, CDR2 YYREEE (reference sequence). Trimming left V 4 bases short and J 1 base short, with 11 bases between. CDR3 protein: CASSQGRANTEAFF. The CDR3 region has the DNA TGTGCCAGCAGCCAGGGCAGGGCGAACACTGAAGCTTTCTTT.

In its sample, this clone was seen a few times. The chain carries TRBV7-6 and TRBJ2-1; 7 bases map to TRBD1. The CDR3 totals 16 residues. Germline V gene data show CDR1 as SGHVS and CDR2 as FNYEAQ. Trimming cost V 5 bases and J 3 bases; bases outside gene matches: 10. The CDR3 bases are TGTGCCAGCAGCCAGCCGACAGGGCGTAACTACAATGAGCAGTTCTTC. This gives the protein CASSQPTGRNYNEQFF.

The rearrangement joins TRBV7-4 to TRBJ1-5; D is unclear. CDR1 SGHVT and CDR2 SQSDAQ come from the germline V gene. V was trimmed by 1 base and J by 7 bases, leaving 14 bases between them. The CDR3 is 15 residues long. The CDR3 DNA is TGTGCCAGCAGCTTAGGGGTCGGGGTTTGGCAGCCCCAGCATTTT. Its translation: CASSLGVGVWQPQHF.

The chain is built from TRBV11-2 and TRBJ2-7, with TRBD2 matching over 7 bases. Germline CDR1 reads SGHAT; CDR2 reads FQNNGV. Trimming at V came to 7 bases and at J to 0 bases, leaving 9 bases not matched to a gene. CDR3 length: 15 residues. The CDR3 DNA sequence: TGTGCCAGCATCCAATCGAGCGGGGCCTCCTACGAGCAGTACTTC. This codes for CASIQSSGASYEQYF.

The V gene is TRBV6-5, the J gene TRBJ1-1, with 9 bases fitting TRBD1. Germline assignment: CDR1 MNHEY and CDR2 SVGAGI. This CDR3 is built from 15 residues. The V gene end was trimmed by 5 bases and the J gene end by 1 base; junction bases not matched to a gene: 5. The CDR3 protein is CASSHLDRGNTEAFF. The CDR3 DNA follows: TGTGCCAGCAGTCACTTGGACAGGGGGAACACTGAAGCTTTCTTT.

The J gene is TRBJ2-1, the V gene TRBV15; maybe TRBD1 (6 bases). CDR1 is LNHNV and CDR2 is YYDKDF in the germline V gene (reference sequence). Trimming took 3 bases from V and 2 from J, leaving 8 bases between them. The CDR3 has 14 residues. CDR3 sequence reads: CATSRDSAYNEQFF. CDR3 bases: TGTGCCACCAGCAGGGACAGTGCCTACAATGAGCAGTTCTTC. The whole variable domain, filled in from reference TRBV15 and TRBJ2-1, reads DAMVIQNPRYQVTQFGKPVTLSCSQTLNHNVMYWYQQKSSQAPKLLFHYYDKDFNNEADTPDNFQSRRPNTSFCFLDIRSPGLGDTAMYLCATSRDSAYNEQFFGPGTRLTVL.

The chain recombines TRBV6-5 with TRBJ2-7; D remains ambiguous. The CDR3 length is 14 residues. Trimming left V 6 bases short and J 2 bases short, with 14 bases between. Germline values: CDR1 MNHEY, CDR2 SVGAGI. The CDR3 coding sequence is TGTGCCAGCAGGGGCCTAGAAACTGCCTACGAGCAGTACTTC. Translating gives CASRGLETAYEQYF.

The chain uses TRBV25-1 and TRBJ2-3; 7 nucleotides align to TRBD2. V was pared by 7 bases and J by 0 bases, with 7 bases of the junction left unmatched. CDR1 MGHDK and CDR2 SYGVNS come from the germline V gene. This CDR3 is built from 15 residues. The CDR3 loop is CASKGLGASTDTQYF. CDR3 bases: TGTGCCAGCAAAGGACTAGGGGCTAGCACAGATACGCAGTATTTT.

The rearrangement joins TRBV6-5 to TRBJ2-2, with D unresolved. Germline-derived CDR1 and CDR2 are MNHEY and SVGAGI. This CDR3 region has 15 residues. V was cut by 6 bases and J by 2 bases, with 13 bases left in between. The CDR3 here is CASSHRRTNTGELFF. The CDR3 bases are TGTGCCAGCAGCCACCGCAGGACCAACACCGGGGAGCTGTTTTTT.

In nucleotides, the CDR3 is TGTGCCAGCAGTTACTGGGACGGAAATCAGCCCCAGCATTTT. It translates to CASSYWDGNQPQHF. The rearrangement joins TRBV6-2 or TRBV6-3 to TRBJ1-5; D is possibly TRBD1 (5 bases). The CDR3 sequence is 14 residues long. CDR1 is MNHEY, CDR2 SVGEGT, per germline. Trimming stripped 1 base from V and 4 bases from J, with 8 bases between.

The chain joins TRBV28 to TRBJ1-5; tentative D call: TRBD1 (6 bases). Germline V gene sequence: CDR1 MDHEN, CDR2 SYDVKM. The CDR3 covers 15 residues. The ends were cut back, 1 base at V and 6 bases at J, with 13 bases in the middle. CDR3 amino acids: CASSLFRGLSQPQHF. The CDR3 DNA sequence: TGTGCCAGCAGTTTATTTCGGGGGCTTTCTCAGCCCCAGCATTTT.

The CDR3 nucleotides are TGTGCCAGCAGCTTAGGGACTAGCGGGGGATACAATGAGCAGTTCTTC. This gives the protein CASSLGTSGGYNEQFF. The rearrangement joins TRBV5-4 to TRBJ2-1, with TRBD2 matching 14 bases. The junction had 2 bases not matched to a gene; V was cut back by 2 bases and J by 4 bases. CDR1 is SGHNT and CDR2 is YYREEE in the germline V gene (reference sequence). CDR3 length: 16 residues.

V is TRBV18 and J is TRBJ2-6, with TRBD1 matching 11 bases. The CDR3 spans 17 residues. Germline V gene data show CDR1 as KGHSH and CDR2 as LQKENI. J was trimmed by 3 bases and V by 2 bases; bases with no gene match: 3. The DNA of the CDR3 is TGTGCCAGCTCACCAAGGACAGGGGGCGTTGGGGCCAACGTCCTGACTTTC. This sequence encodes CASSPRTGGVGANVLTF.

The rearrangement uses TRBV29-1 and TRBJ2-1; perhaps TRBD2 as D (6 bases). Germline V gene sequence: CDR1 SQVTM, CDR2 ANQGSEA. The ends were cut back, 4 bases at V and 8 bases at J, with 18 bases in the middle. There are 14 residues in the CDR3. The CDR3 here is CSVGAIGRVYEQFF. The CDR3 coding sequence is TGCAGCGTTGGGGCTATCGGGAGAGTTTATGAGCAGTTCTTC.

The rearrangement links TRBV9 to TRBJ2-7; 11 nucleotides agree with TRBD2. This CDR3 has 15 residues. Germline trimming cut 4 bases from V and 2 bases from J; bases unmatched to any gene: 5. In germline, CDR1 is SGDLS, CDR2 YYNGEE. CDR3 bases: TGTGCCAGCAGCCCGACTAGCGGGAATCCCTACGAGCAGTACTTC. As protein: CASSPTSGNPYEQYF.

The gene calls are TRBV6-5 and TRBJ1-3; 8 nucleotides match TRBD1. V lost 5 bases, J lost 3 bases, and 6 bases stayed unmatched. The CDR3 is 15 amino acids. CDR1 MNHEY and CDR2 SVGAGI come from the germline V gene. The CDR3 protein is CASSPRTGFGNTIYF. Here the CDR3 DNA reads TGTGCCAGCAGTCCGCGGACAGGGTTTGGAAACACCATATATTTT.

The chain recombines TRBV19 with TRBJ2-3; tentative D call: TRBD1 (6 bases). Germline CDR1 is LNHDA and CDR2 is SQIVND (reference sequence). The CDR3 runs 14 residues. V was shortened by 6 bases and J by 2 bases, with 12 bases between the two germline ends. The CDR3 protein is CASRPGQFTDTQYF. The CDR3 nucleotides read TGTGCCAGTAGGCCGGGACAATTCACAGATACGCAGTATTTT. Variable domain in full (rest from reference TRBV19 and TRBJ2-3): DGGITQSPKYLFRKEGQNVTLSCEQNLNHDAMYWYRQDPGQGLRLIYYSQIVNDFQKGDIAEGYSVSREKKESFPLTVTSAQKNPTAFYLCASRPGQFTDTQYFGPGTRLTVL.

The rearrangement joins TRBV9 to TRBJ1-1; possibly TRBD1 for D (5 bases). Germline V gene data show CDR1 as SGDLS and CDR2 as YYNGEE. V lost 2 bases and J 13 bases, leaving 6 bases between the germline ends. This CDR3 has 9 residues. CDR3 loop: CASSVGRFF. The CDR3 coding sequence is TGTGCCAGCAGCGTGGGACGTTTCTTT.

Comment on this clone: Other DNA sequences of this sample code for an identical CDR3. V and J are TRBV28 and TRBJ2-7; D remains ambiguous. Germline CDR1 reads MDHEN; CDR2 reads SYDVKM. V shed 4 bases and J shed 4 bases, with 5 bases lying between them. The CDR3 runs to 11 residues. The CDR3 region is CASSSRYEQYF. CDR3 coding DNA: TGTGCCAGCAGTTCCCGATACGAGCAGTACTTC.

The chain carries TRBV7-3 and TRBJ1-1; possible D gene TRBD1, 5 bases. The germline V gene has CDR1 SGHTA and CDR2 FQGTGA. V gave up 5 bases and J gave up 1 base, with 8 bases separating them. The CDR3 length is 13 residues. This CDR3 is CASSPQGNTEAFF. In DNA, the CDR3 is TGTGCCAGCAGCCCCCAGGGGAACACTGAAGCTTTCTTT.

The chain carries TRBV4-3 and TRBJ1-2; a possible D gene is TRBD1 (5 bases). The CDR3 runs to 13 residues. Trimming shortened V by 4 bases and J by 4 bases, and 10 bases separated the two germline ends. Germline lookup yields CDR1 LGHNA and CDR2 YSLEER. CDR3 protein: CASSPGSSYGYTF. CDR3 sequence (DNA): TGCGCCAGCAGCCCAGGGTCTAGCTATGGCTACACCTTC.

This chain uses TRBV6-2 or TRBV6-3 with TRBJ1-5; D is ambiguous. The CDR3 covers 13 residues. Germline loops: CDR1 MNHEY, CDR2 SVGEGT. V gave up 2 bases and J gave up 3 bases, with 5 bases separating them. CDR3 in amino acids: CASSYVDNQPQHF. Here the CDR3 DNA reads TGTGCCAGCAGTTACGTTGACAATCAGCCCCAGCATTTT.

The CDR3 coding sequence is TGTGCCAGCAGTCGCACTGGGACGAACTATGGCTACACCTTC. It specifies CASSRTGTNYGYTF. The J gene is TRBJ1-2, the V gene TRBV27; TRBD1 might be the D (5 bases). Trimming pared 5 bases from V and 2 bases from J, leaving 12 bases between. Germline V gene data show CDR1 as MNHEY and CDR2 as SMNVEV (reference sequence). This CDR3 is 14 amino acids long.

This clone was recorded once. Other DNA sequences within the sample encode an identical CDR3. The genes are TRBV18 and TRBJ2-5; the D gene is possibly TRBD2 (6 bases). Trimming took 1 base from V and 5 from J, leaving 8 bases between them. Germline CDR1 reads KGHSH; CDR2 reads LQKENI. The CDR3 contains 13 residues. CDR3 coding DNA: TGTGCCAGCTCACCACAGGGGAGGGAGACCCAGTACTTC. Translated: CASSPQGRETQYF.

This clone showed up just once. V gene TRBV7-6 combines with J gene TRBJ2-1; D gene ambiguous. This CDR3 is 11 amino acids long. Trimming removed 2 bases at V and 6 bases at J, with 2 bases between. Germline-derived CDR1 and CDR2 are SGHVS and FNYEAQ. The CDR3 protein is CASSLINEQFF. The CDR3 DNA is TGTGCCAGCAGCTTAATCAATGAGCAGTTCTTC.